One and the same sample provided the 18 T cell receptor beta chains below, sequenced in a study of blood T cell repertoires in COVID-19 (dated by TCRdb to about 2020). Receptor amplification or capture employed the immunoSEQ multiplex PCR assay. In its TCRdb copy, this immuneACCESS table keeps in-frame sequences only and misses some clones. Where compared with another copy, unresolved V genes explain less than half of these, and the others have no known cause. The sample records more than 95,000 clones, roughly 88% of which are singletons. The ten most abundant clones make up roughly 1.1% of the sample. Source material: peripheral blood. Every receptor here comes from a woman at least 80 years old with acute or convalescent COVID-19.

This rearrangement joins TRBV5-6 to TRBJ2-3; the match to TRBD2 covers 9 bases. Germline V gives CDR1 SGHDT, CDR2 YYEEEE. After removal of 0 bases from V and 3 bases from J, the junction contained 5 bases not matched to a gene. This CDR3 has 16 residues. The chain's CDR3 is CASSLGIAGATDTQYF. The CDR3 coding sequence is TGTGCCAGCAGCTTGGGAATAGCGGGAGCGACAGATACGCAGTATTTT.

V and J are TRBV19 and TRBJ1-3; D is unclear. Trimming left V 2 bases short and J 0 bases short, with 11 bases between. There are 16 residues in the CDR3. CDR1 is LNHDA, CDR2 SQIVND, per germline (reference sequence). Written as DNA, the CDR3 is TGTGCCAGTAGTATACGCCTTCCCAGCTCTGGAAACACCATATATTTT. Protein sequence: CASSIRLPSSGNTIYF.

The J gene is TRBJ2-7, the V gene TRBV7-8; possibly TRBD2 for D (5 bases). This CDR3 contains 13 residues. The V gene's germline CDR1 is SGHVS and CDR2 FQNEAQ. With 1 base removed from V and 2 bases from J, the gap between germline ends came to 6 bases. CDR3 bases: TGTGCCAGCAGCTTAGGGAGGACCTACGAGCAGTACTTC. This encodes CASSLGRTYEQYF.

The rearrangement joins TRBV12-5 to TRBJ2-3; 7 nucleotides agree with TRBD2. Germline CDR1 is LGHNT and CDR2 is FRNRAP. V dropped 4 bases and J dropped 3; count of bases not matched to a gene: 10. This CDR3 is built from 16 residues. CDR3 coding DNA: TGTGCTAGTGGTTCCTATAGCGGGCTTAGGACAGATACGCAGTATTTT. It yields the protein CASGSYSGLRTDTQYF.

J is TRBJ1-3 and V is TRBV2, with D unclear. The ends were cut back, 3 bases at V and 0 bases at J, with 6 bases in the middle. CDR3 length equals 14 residues. Germline assignment: CDR1 SNHLY and CDR2 FYNNEI. The CDR3 sequence is CASSERISGNTIYF. The CDR3 nucleotides read TGTGCCAGCAGTGAGAGGATCTCTGGAAACACCATATATTTT.

The chain joins TRBV6-5 to TRBJ1-5, with TRBD1 matching over 7 bases. Per the germline V gene, CDR1 is MNHEY and CDR2 is SVGAGI. The J segment lost 4 bases and the V segment lost 5 bases, leaving 8 bases of the junction unmatched. The CDR3 is made up of 15 amino acids. CDR3 sequence (DNA): TGTGCCAGCAGTACTGGACAGGCGGGAAATCAGCCCCAGCATTTT. This gives the protein CASSTGQAGNQPQHF.

This clone was detected only once. V usage is TRBV6-5 and J usage is TRBJ1-3; TRBD1 matches at 8 bases. CDR1 is MNHEY and CDR2 is SVGAGI in the germline V gene. The junction had 7 bases not matched to a gene; V was cut back by 5 bases and J by 4 bases. The CDR3 totals 15 residues. The CDR3 here is CASSPRTGLGNTIYF. In DNA, the CDR3 is TGTGCCAGCAGTCCCCGGACAGGGTTGGGAAACACCATATATTTT.

The chain links TRBV5-1 to TRBJ1-4; 7 nucleotides agree with TRBD1. Losses at the gene ends were 0 bases for V and 8 bases for J; bases not matched to a gene: 10. CDR1 and CDR2 from the germline V gene are SGHRS and YFSETQ. The CDR3 loop spans 16 amino acids. This chain's CDR3 is CASSLGAGTVGEKLFF. The DNA of the CDR3 is TGCGCCAGCAGCTTGGGAGCCGGGACAGTGGGCGAAAAACTGTTTTTT.

In its sample, this clone was seen once. The CDR3 loop is CASSLARGDTEAFF. CDR3 bases: TGCGCCAGCAGCTTGGCCCGCGGAGACACTGAAGCTTTCTTT. The chain carries TRBV5-1 and TRBJ1-1; D is uncertain. Germline CDR1 SGHRS, CDR2 YFSETQ. V was pared by 0 bases and J by 3 bases, with 9 bases between. The CDR3 length is 14 residues. Complete variable domain (other parts from reference TRBV5-1 and TRBJ1-1): KAGVTQTPRYLIKTRGQQVTLSCSPISGHRSVSWYQQTPGQGLQFLFEYFSETQRNKGNFPGRFSGRQFSNSRSEMNVSTLELGDSALYLCASSLARGDTEAFFGQGTRLTVV.

The chain combines TRBV19 with TRBJ2-2; 9 nucleotides match TRBD2. Germline-derived CDR1 and CDR2 are LNHDA and SQIVND (reference sequence). This CDR3 region has 15 residues. The J segment lost 4 bases and the V segment lost 7 bases, leaving 7 bases of the junction unmatched. The CDR3 sequence: CASTRGGRGTGELFF. The CDR3 coding sequence is TGTGCCAGTACCCGGGGCGGGAGGGGCACCGGGGAGCTGTTTTTT.

The CDR3 DNA is TGTGCCATCAGTGACGGGACAGGGAACGCGGACCATGAAAAACTGTTTTTT. Protein sequence: CAISDGTGNADHEKLFF. The chain joins TRBV10-3 to TRBJ1-4; 9 bases match TRBD1. The CDR3 consists of 17 residues. J was trimmed by 6 bases and V by 3 bases; bases with no gene match: 11. Germline values: CDR1 ENHRY, CDR2 SYGVKD.

This rearrangement joins TRBV4-2 to TRBJ2-6, with 10 nucleotides matching TRBD1. CDR1 is LGHNA, CDR2 YNFKEQ, per germline. This CDR3 has 17 residues. V gave up 1 base and J gave up 3 bases; unmatched junction bases: 3. CDR3 in amino acids: CASSQGQGALGANVLTF. The DNA of the CDR3 is TGTGCCAGCAGCCAAGGACAGGGGGCACTTGGGGCCAACGTCCTGACTTTC.

This chain joins TRBV7-8 and TRBJ1-6; TRBD1 matches at 10 bases. The germline V gene has CDR1 SGHVS and CDR2 FQNEAQ. This CDR3 region has 17 residues. The ends lost 0 bases at V and 10 bases at J; junction bases unmatched: 9. The DNA for the CDR3 is TGTGCCAGCAGCTTAGCACTCCGGGACAGGGGTGGGTCACCCCTCCACTTT. The encoded protein is CASSLALRDRGGSPLHF. The variable domain in full, with the rest retrieved from reference TRBV7-8 and TRBJ1-6, is GAGVSQSPRYKVAKRGQDVALRCDPISGHVSLFWYQQALGQGPEFLTYFQNEAQLDKSGLPSDRFFAERPEGSVSTLKIQRTQQEDSAVYLCASSLALRDRGGSPLHFGNGTRLTVT.

The chain uses TRBV5-6 and TRBJ1-1; D not resolved. Trimming removed 1 base at V and 0 bases at J, with 7 bases between. This CDR3 comprises 14 residues. Germline loops: CDR1 SGHDT, CDR2 YYEEEE. The chain's CDR3 is CASSLRGMNTEAFF. Written as DNA, the CDR3 is TGTGCCAGCAGCTTGCGAGGGATGAACACTGAAGCTTTCTTT.

Here the CDR3 DNA reads TGTGCCAGCAGCTTAGGTCCCCTTGGGACAGGGTCCTCACCCCTCCACTTT. Amino acid sequence: CASSLGPLGTGSSPLHF. This chain joins TRBV7-2 and TRBJ1-6, with TRBD1 matching over 9 bases. CDR3 length: 17 amino acids. With V trimmed by 1 base and J by 10 bases, 11 bases remained unmatched. CDR1 is SGHTA, CDR2 FQGNSA, per germline. The full variable domain, its missing parts supplied by reference TRBV7-2 and TRBJ1-6, is GAGVSQSPSNKVTEKGKDVELRCDPISGHTALYWYRQSLGQGLEFLIYFQGNSAPDKSGLPSDRFSAERTGGSVSTLTIQRTQQEDSAVYLCASSLGPLGTGSSPLHFGNGTRLTVT.

This chain uses TRBV27 with TRBJ1-2; D might be TRBD1 (5 bases). This CDR3 region has 14 residues. Germline assignment: CDR1 MNHEY and CDR2 SMNVEV (reference sequence). V was shortened by 3 bases and J by 4 bases, with 12 bases between the two germline ends. Here the CDR3 reads CASSLGGGVYGYTF. The CDR3, as DNA: TGTGCCAGCAGTTTGGGGGGAGGCGTCTATGGCTACACCTTC.

The chain uses TRBV28 and TRBJ1-1; tentative D call: TRBD1 (6 bases). Germline CDR1 and CDR2: MDHEN and SYDVKM. The CDR3 is 14 residues long. Deletions cut 3 bases from V and 5 bases from J, with 13 bases between. In DNA form, the CDR3 reads TGTGCCAGCAGTTTGGACAGTTCCCTAACTGAAGCTTTCTTT. This gives the protein CASSLDSSLTEAFF.

The chain joins TRBV5-1 to TRBJ2-1, with D maybe TRBD2 (5 bases). CDR3 length equals 12 residues. In germline, CDR1 is SGHRS, CDR2 YFSETQ. V lost 2 bases to trimming and J lost 15 bases, with 15 bases between them. CDR3 residues: CASSLASPNGFF. For the CDR3, the DNA is TGCGCCAGCAGCTTAGCTAGCCCAAATGGGTTCTTC.